This TCR beta chain was profiled in a study of early stage breast cancer tumors. Findings and caveats of the study: Tumors had roughly 2.4-fold higher T cell density and higher clonality than adjacent normal breast tissue. In 14 of 16 patients, blood comparison separated tumor from normal breast. Enriched TCRB sequences shared across patients were mostly commonly generated sequences.

About this clone itself: Its antigen is currently unknown.

Method: immunoSEQ multiplex PCR; TCRdb's copy keeps in-frame clones and lacks some. The sample lists roughly 48,000 clones, roughly 83% seen once, with 1.3% to 1.5% in the top ten. The CDR3 has 16 residues. V shed 4 bases and J 6 bases; nucleotides not matched to a gene: 12. CDR1 and CDR2 from the germline V gene are SEHNR and FQNEAQ (reference sequence). The chain couples TRBV7-9 to TRBJ2-7; TRBD1 agrees at 10 bases. The sequencing input was blood. The clonotype originates from a person in their fifties with breast cancer. CDR3 in amino acids: CASSSLTGTGDGEQYF. In DNA, the CDR3 is TGTGCCAGCAGCTCCTTAACCGGGACAGGGGACGGCGAGCAGTACTTC.